This entry lists 29 T cell receptor beta chains sequenced from one sample in a study of cytomegalovirus exposure and HLA in healthy donors (dated by TCRdb to about 2017). The library was obtained by the immunoSEQ multiplex PCR assay. In TCRdb, the immuneACCESS table is reduced to in-frame sequences with V and J assigned. These tables do not hold every clone; where another copy was compared, an unresolved V gene accounts for under half, and the others remain unexplained. In all, the sample holds about 160,000 clones, and roughly 90% of those were seen once. 4% to 5% of the sample rests with the top ten. Sample: PBMCs. These receptors all come from a man younger than 30 in good health and CMV-seropositive.

V is TRBV29-1 and J is TRBJ2-7; D may be TRBD2 (6 bases). Germline V gene sequence: CDR1 SQVTM, CDR2 ANQGSEA. Trimming took 7 bases from V and 4 from J, leaving 14 bases between them. This CDR3 is 12 amino acids long. CDR3 in DNA: TGCAGCGCCAGGCCGGGGAGGTACGAGCAGTACTTC. Amino acids: CSARPGRYEQYF.

This chain uses TRBV7-9 with TRBJ2-1; possibly TRBD1 for D (5 bases). The CDR3 sequence is 13 residues long. V was clipped by 6 bases and J by 1 base, with 7 bases between them. Germline assignment: CDR1 SEHNR and CDR2 FQNEAQ (reference sequence). This CDR3 reads CASRPGSYNEQFF. The CDR3 coding sequence is TGTGCCAGCAGACCAGGGTCCTACAATGAGCAGTTCTTC.

J is TRBJ2-1 and V is TRBV5-4; D might be TRBD1 (5 bases). V lost 8 bases, J lost 4 bases, and 13 bases lay in between. The CDR3 totals 13 residues. Germline V gene lookup returns CDR1 SGHNT and CDR2 YYREEE (reference sequence). This chain's CDR3 is CASGAQGYNEQFF. The CDR3 DNA follows: TGTGCCAGTGGGGCCCAGGGTTACAATGAGCAGTTCTTC.

This chain links TRBV29-1 with TRBJ1-5, with 9 bases identical to TRBD1. The CDR3 contains 16 residues. CDR1 is SQVTM and CDR2 is ANQGSEA in the germline V gene. The V gene end was trimmed by 5 bases and the J gene end by 1 base; junction bases not matched to a gene: 9. CDR3: CSVITGTGLSNQPQHF. CDR3 in DNA: TGCAGCGTTATCACCGGGACAGGGTTAAGCAATCAGCCCCAGCATTTT.

The table lists this clone with a count of one. The gene calls are TRBV9 and TRBJ1-1; 7 bases are a match to TRBD1. V was clipped by 3 bases and J by 5 bases; unmatched bases: 4. This CDR3 has 13 residues. Germline V lookup: CDR1 SGDLS, CDR2 YYNGEE. Here the CDR3 reads CASSELRGTEAFF. The CDR3 DNA is TGTGCCAGCAGCGAACTCAGGGGGACTGAAGCTTTCTTT. Together with reference TRBV9 and TRBJ1-1, the CDR3 gives the full variable domain: DSGVTQTPKHLITATGQRVTLRCSPRSGDLSVYWYQQSLDQGLQFLIQYYNGEERAKGNILERFSAQQFPDLHSELNLSSLELGDSALYFCASSELRGTEAFFGQGTRLTVV.

The chain employs TRBV5-1 and TRBJ2-7; 7 bases agree with TRBD2. The V gene's germline CDR1 is SGHRS and CDR2 YFSETQ. V lost 7 bases, J lost 5 bases, and 9 bases stayed unmatched. The CDR3 is 13 amino acids. The CDR3: CASSGSSGNEQYF. Here the CDR3 DNA reads TGCGCCAGCTCCGGATCGAGCGGGAACGAGCAGTACTTC.

The V call is TRBV14, the J call TRBJ1-3; D remains unclear. Germline values: CDR1 SGHDN, CDR2 FVKESK. The CDR3 runs 14 residues. V was clipped by 1 base and J by 0 bases, with 4 bases between them. Here the CDR3 reads CASSQVSSGNTIYF. Here the CDR3 DNA reads TGTGCCAGCAGCCAAGTCAGCTCTGGAAACACCATATATTTT.

V gene TRBV4-2 combines with J gene TRBJ1-4; TRBD1 might be the D (5 bases). Germline V gives CDR1 LGHNA, CDR2 YNFKEQ. V was shortened by 0 bases and J by 5 bases, with 13 bases between the two germline ends. The CDR3 is 16 residues long. CDR3 residues: CASSQDSGGRNEKLFF. The CDR3 DNA is TGTGCCAGCAGCCAAGATTCGGGGGGTCGGAATGAAAAACTGTTTTTT.

The rearrangement uses TRBV28 and TRBJ2-7; D possibly corresponds to TRBD1 (6 bases). The length of the CDR3 is 14 residues. Trimming pared 6 bases from V and 2 bases from J, leaving 14 bases between. The germline V gene has CDR1 MDHEN and CDR2 SYDVKM. CDR3 sequence: CASRKTGSTYEQYF. The DNA of the CDR3 is TGTGCCAGCAGAAAGACAGGTTCAACCTACGAGCAGTACTTC.

This clone appeared a single time. One junction end disagrees with the germline gene, perhaps due to a read error. This CDR3 is also generated by other DNA sequences in the sample. V is TRBV5-1 and J is TRBJ1-2; TRBD1 matches 7 bases. The germline CDR1 and CDR2 sequences are SGHRS and YFSETQ. The CDR3 is 13 residues long. The CDR3 loop is CASSLGQSYGYTF. CDR3 bases: TGCGCCAGCAGTTTGGGACAGAGCTATGGCTACACCTTC.

The chain combines TRBV5-4 with TRBJ2-1; TRBD2 matches at 10 bases. Germline V gene data show CDR1 as SGHNT and CDR2 as YYREEE (reference sequence). The CDR3 contains 14 residues. V shed 4 bases and J 7 bases; nucleotides not matched to a gene: 5. The CDR3 reads CASSRTTSGNEQFF. The CDR3 coding sequence is TGTGCCAGCAGCCGTACGACTAGCGGGAATGAGCAGTTCTTC.

This clone was picked up one time. The gene calls are TRBV28 and TRBJ1-5, with D possibly matching TRBD1 (5 bases). Trimming left V 6 bases short and J 7 bases short, with 19 bases between. CDR3 size: 15 residues. Germline-derived CDR1 and CDR2 are MDHEN and SYDVKM. The chain's CDR3 is CASRPFKGREQPQHF. Written as DNA, the CDR3 is TGTGCCAGCAGGCCCTTCAAGGGGCGAGAGCAGCCCCAGCATTTT.

CDR3 nucleotide sequence: TGTGCCAGCAGTTGGACAGATTACAATGAGCAGTTCTTC. Its translation: CASSWTDYNEQFF. The chain links TRBV7-9 to TRBJ2-1; a possible D gene is TRBD1 (6 bases). There are 13 residues in the CDR3. The V and J ends lost 6 bases and 4 bases respectively, with 10 bases between them. Germline CDR1 and CDR2: SEHNR and FQNEAQ (reference sequence). Supplemented by reference TRBV7-9 and TRBJ2-1, the full variable domain reads DTGVSQNPRHKITKRGQNVTFRCDPISEHNRLYWYRQTLGQGPEFLTYFQNEAQLEKSRLLSDRFSAERPKGSFSTLEIQRTEQGDSAMYLCASSWTDYNEQFFGPGTRLTVL.

The V and J genes are TRBV19 and TRBJ2-6; 9 bases line up with TRBD1. With 5 bases clipped from V and 3 bases from J, the junction kept 11 bases outside the gene matches. The CDR3 loop spans 18 amino acids. Germline V gene sequence: CDR1 LNHDA, CDR2 SQIVND (reference sequence). Written as DNA, the CDR3 is TGTGCCAGTAGTCAGGCGGGACAGGGTAACTTTGGGGCCAACGTCCTGACTTTC. The encoded protein is CASSQAGQGNFGANVLTF. The complete variable domain, with remaining parts taken from reference TRBV19 and TRBJ2-6, reads DGGITQSPKYLFRKEGQNVTLSCEQNLNHDAMYWYRQDPGQGLRLIYYSQIVNDFQKGDIAEGYSVSREKKESFPLTVTSAQKNPTAFYLCASSQAGQGNFGANVLTFGAGSRLTVL.

The V and J genes are TRBV5-1 and TRBJ2-2; 7 bases match TRBD1. CDR3 length: 13 residues. The V and J ends lost 5 bases and 6 bases, in that order; junction bases with no gene match: 4. Looked up from germline, CDR1 is SGHRS and CDR2 is YFSETQ. The CDR3 sequence: CASSPGGPGELFF. CDR3 nucleotides: TGCGCCAGCAGTCCAGGGGGTCCCGGGGAGCTGTTTTTT.

The chain uses TRBV7-9 and TRBJ2-7; 7 nucleotides align to TRBD1. CDR3 size: 14 residues. Trimming removed 5 bases from V and 0 bases from J; junction bases left unmatched: 4. Per the germline V gene, CDR1 is SEHNR and CDR2 is FQNEAQ (reference sequence). CDR3 DNA: TGTGCCAGCAGCACCGGGACAGCCTCCTACGAGCAGTACTTC. Translating it yields CASSTGTASYEQYF.

The J gene is TRBJ2-1, the V gene TRBV6-4, with D tentatively TRBD2 (7 bases). Germline lookup yields CDR1 MRHNA and CDR2 SNTAGT. The CDR3 is 16 amino acids. V was pared by 6 bases and J by 5 bases, with 20 bases between. CDR3 loop: CASSLVGGAGHNEQFF. The DNA of the CDR3 is TGTGCCAGCAGCCTAGTTGGGGGGGCAGGCCACAATGAGCAGTTCTTC.

The V and J genes are TRBV20-1 and TRBJ2-7, with D tentatively TRBD2 (6 bases). CDR3 length: 11 amino acids. Trimming removed 2 bases from V and 6 bases from J, with 8 bases in between. The germline CDR1 and CDR2 sequences are DFQATT and SNEGSKA (reference sequence). The chain's CDR3 is CSARRSGEQYF. CDR3 DNA: TGCAGTGCTAGACGTAGCGGCGAGCAGTACTTC.

The chain carries TRBV28 and TRBJ2-1; TRBD2 aligns across 14 bases. Looked up from germline, CDR1 is MDHEN and CDR2 is SYDVKM. This CDR3 has 18 residues. V lost 3 bases, J lost 6 bases, and 10 bases stayed unmatched. In DNA, the CDR3 is TGTGCCAGCAGTTTTAGCGGACTAGCGGGAGGCTTTGGCAATGAGCAGTTCTTC. This sequence encodes CASSFSGLAGGFGNEQFF.

A single count supports this clone. V usage is TRBV14 and J usage is TRBJ2-7, with 12 bases that match TRBD2. The germline gives CDR1 SGHDN, CDR2 FVKESK. This CDR3 is built from 15 residues. Trimming removed 4 bases from V and 6 bases from J; junction bases left unmatched: 7. The CDR3 coding sequence is TGTGCCAGCAGCCCAAGACTAGCGGGAGACGGCGAGCAGTACTTC. It specifies CASSPRLAGDGEQYF.

The V call is TRBV5-1, the J call TRBJ2-2, with 7 positions matching TRBD2. The CDR3 covers 14 residues. Germline V CDR1 and CDR2: SGHRS, YFSETQ. J gave up 5 bases and V 4 bases, and 5 bases lay outside the gene matches. CDR3 protein: CASSVGRVTGELFF. CDR3 in DNA: TGCGCCAGCAGCGTGGGGAGGGTGACCGGGGAGCTGTTTTTT.

The chain joins TRBV25-1 to TRBJ1-3, with D unresolved. This CDR3 is built from 17 residues. Germline V gives CDR1 MGHDK, CDR2 SYGVNS. Trimming stripped 1 base from V and 0 bases from J, with 13 bases between. DNA for the CDR3: TGTGCCAGCAGTGAATCTCTGATAGCGAGCTCTGGAAACACCATATATTTT. Translated: CASSESLIASSGNTIYF.

The CDR3 protein is CASSSVEPYSNQPQHF. In nucleotides, the CDR3 is TGTGCCAGCAGTAGTGTCGAGCCTTATAGCAATCAGCCCCAGCATTTT. The chain employs TRBV2 and TRBJ1-5; D uncertain. This CDR3 has 16 residues. Germline values: CDR1 SNHLY, CDR2 FYNNEI. Trimming took off 5 bases at V and 0 bases at J, with 14 bases between the two ends.

The rearrangement joins TRBV11-2 to TRBJ1-1; unclear D gene. CDR1 is SGHAT, CDR2 FQNNGV, per germline. Trimming removed 8 bases at V and 2 bases at J, with 6 bases between. The CDR3 runs to 11 residues. The DNA of the CDR3 is TGTGCCAGCCGAGAAAACACTGAAGCTTTCTTT. Translation: CASRENTEAFF.

The chain recombines TRBV25-1 with TRBJ2-2; D is unresolved. This CDR3 has 15 residues. Trimming pared 8 bases from V and 4 bases from J, leaving 17 bases between. Germline assignment: CDR1 MGHDK and CDR2 SYGVNS. In nucleotides, the CDR3 is TGTGCCAGCGCCCCGTATGCGGTCTCCACCGGGGAGCTGTTTTTT. The encoded protein is CASAPYAVSTGELFF.

The V and J genes are TRBV28 and TRBJ1-3, with D perhaps matching TRBD1 (6 bases). The V and J ends lost 3 bases and 3 bases respectively, with 9 bases between them. The CDR3 runs to 14 residues. CDR1 is MDHEN, CDR2 SYDVKM, per germline. CDR3 in amino acids: CASSLVQGGNTIYF. The CDR3 DNA sequence: TGTGCCAGCAGTTTGGTACAGGGTGGAAACACCATATATTTT.

J is TRBJ2-1 and V is TRBV5-5; no reliable D call. Germline V gene data show CDR1 as SGHKS and CDR2 as YYEKEE (reference sequence). CDR3 length equals 15 residues. V lost 1 base and J 2 bases, leaving 10 bases between the germline ends. Written as DNA, the CDR3 is TGTGCCAGCAGCTTGTCAACAGCCGCCTACAATGAGCAGTTCTTC. Translation: CASSLSTAAYNEQFF.

The chain recombines TRBV2 with TRBJ1-2; 7 bases are shared with TRBD1. Germline V gene lookup returns CDR1 SNHLY and CDR2 FYNNEI. The CDR3 totals 15 residues. V lost 6 bases, J lost 2 bases, and 9 bases stayed unmatched. The CDR3 is CASRYTGASNYGYTF. The CDR3 DNA reads TGTGCCAGCAGGTACACAGGGGCCTCAAACTATGGCTACACCTTC. Drawing the rest from reference TRBV2 and TRBJ1-2, the complete variable domain is EPEVTQTPSHQVTQMGQEVILRCVPISNHLYFYWYRQILGQKVEFLVSFYNNEISEKSEIFDDQFSVERPDGSNFTLKIRSTKLEDSAMYFCASRYTGASNYGYTFGSGTRLTVV.

This rearrangement joins TRBV6-5 to TRBJ2-1; no reliable D call. Trimming cost V 4 bases and J 6 bases, with 10 bases left between them. Germline CDR1 MNHEY, CDR2 SVGAGI. CDR3 length equals 13 residues. The CDR3 here is CASSFGPTNEQFF. The DNA of the CDR3 is TGTGCCAGCAGTTTTGGCCCCACCAATGAGCAGTTCTTC.